The rows below give T cell receptor beta chains drawn from one sample of a study of blood T cells in healthy people across ages. TCRdb re-called the 5' RACE reads with MiXCR, one entry per CDR3 protein. The sample consists of hundreds of thousands of distinct CDR3 sequences, just under 25% of them appearing once. This same sample was also part of a study on T cells of mothers and their children.

Sequencing was performed on blood. These receptors were taken from a boy aged 5-17 years in good health. Each CDR3 is given with its conserved first and last residue. The order of the fields is V gene, D gene, J gene, clone size, CDR3 protein, CDR3 DNA. D genes are given only for firm matches. A row's size may be missing; if present it is once, few, many or a size class.

V gene: TRBV3-1; D gene: TRBD1; J gene: TRBJ1-5; clone size: -; CDR3 protein: CASSPRQGAEPQHF; CDR3 DNA: TGTGCCAGCAGCCCTCGACAGGGTGCAGAGCCCCAGCATTTT
V gene: TRBV7-2; D gene: -; J gene: TRBJ2-7; clone size: -; CDR3 protein: CASSLQNSGNPYEQYF; CDR3 DNA: TGTGCCAGCAGCTTACAGAACTCAGGGAATCCCTACGAGCAGTACTTC
V gene: TRBV4-1; D gene: -; J gene: TRBJ2-5; clone size: few; CDR3 protein: CASSQEQRSETQYF; CDR3 DNA: TGCGCCAGCAGCCAGGAACAGAGAAGTGAGACCCAGTACTTC
V gene: TRBV4-3; D gene: -; J gene: TRBJ2-1; clone size: -; CDR3 protein: CASSQGASTENEQFF; CDR3 DNA: TGCGCCAGCAGCCAAGGAGCTAGCACTGAGAATGAGCAGTTCTTC
V gene: TRBV10-3; D gene: TRBD2; J gene: TRBJ2-1; clone size: -; CDR3 protein: CAISDPLRGGTGEQFF; CDR3 DNA: TGTGCCATCAGTGACCCCCTGCGGGGGGGCACCGGTGAGCAGTTCTTC
V gene: TRBV2; D gene: -; J gene: TRBJ2-7; clone size: few; CDR3 protein: CTSRTQSSGSYEQYF; CDR3 DNA: TGTACCAGCAGGACCCAGAGTAGCGGCTCCTACGAGCAGTACTTC
V gene: TRBV28; D gene: -; J gene: TRBJ1-2; clone size: -; CDR3 protein: CASSLSSDLIYGYTF; CDR3 DNA: TGTGCCAGCAGTTTATCGTCTGACCTGATCTATGGCTACACCTTC
V gene: TRBV7-2; D gene: -; J gene: TRBJ2-1; clone size: few; CDR3 protein: CASSPDGVGQFF; CDR3 DNA: TGTGCCAGCAGCCCCGATGGAGTCGGGCAGTTCTTC
V gene: TRBV7-7; D gene: TRBD1; J gene: TRBJ2-6; clone size: many; CDR3 protein: CASSQGQGAGANVLTF; CDR3 DNA: TGTGCTAGCAGCCAGGGACAGGGAGCGGGGGCCAACGTCCTGACTTTC
V gene: TRBV28; D gene: -; J gene: TRBJ2-1; clone size: many; CDR3 protein: CASSLTYNEQFF; CDR3 DNA: TGTGCCAGCAGTTTAACATACAATGAGCAGTTCTTC
V gene: TRBV28; D gene: -; J gene: TRBJ1-1; clone size: few; CDR3 protein: CASSLLKSGIGTEAFF; CDR3 DNA: TGTGCCAGCAGTTTATTAAAGTCAGGGATCGGCACTGAAGCTTTCTTT
V gene: TRBV9; D gene: -; J gene: TRBJ1-2; clone size: -; CDR3 protein: CASSVGVGTGYGYTF; CDR3 DNA: TGTGCCAGCAGCGTAGGAGTAGGGACTGGCTATGGCTACACCTTC
V gene: TRBV3-1; D gene: TRBD2; J gene: TRBJ2-7; clone size: few; CDR3 protein: CASSQDLGLAGRGEQYF; CDR3 DNA: TGTGCCAGCAGCCAAGATCTGGGTCTAGCGGGTCGGGGCGAGCAGTACTTC
V gene: TRBV5-1; D gene: TRBD1; J gene: TRBJ2-5; clone size: -; CDR3 protein: CASSFQGQQETQYF; CDR3 DNA: TGCGCCAGCAGCTTCCAGGGACAGCAAGAGACCCAGTACTTC
V gene: TRBV20-1; D gene: -; J gene: TRBJ2-1; clone size: -; CDR3 protein: CSAQSGENSYNEQFF; CDR3 DNA: TGCAGTGCTCAGTCGGGGGAAAACTCCTACAATGAGCAGTTCTTC
V gene: TRBV7-2; D gene: -; J gene: TRBJ2-2; clone size: few; CDR3 protein: CASSLASRSGELFF; CDR3 DNA: TGTGCCAGCAGCTTAGCGTCGCGCTCCGGGGAGCTGTTTTTT
V gene: TRBV28; D gene: TRBD2; J gene: TRBJ2-7; clone size: once; CDR3 protein: CASSLAGEPSQQYF; CDR3 DNA: TGTGCCAGCAGTCTAGCGGGGGAACCTTCCCAGCAGTACTTC